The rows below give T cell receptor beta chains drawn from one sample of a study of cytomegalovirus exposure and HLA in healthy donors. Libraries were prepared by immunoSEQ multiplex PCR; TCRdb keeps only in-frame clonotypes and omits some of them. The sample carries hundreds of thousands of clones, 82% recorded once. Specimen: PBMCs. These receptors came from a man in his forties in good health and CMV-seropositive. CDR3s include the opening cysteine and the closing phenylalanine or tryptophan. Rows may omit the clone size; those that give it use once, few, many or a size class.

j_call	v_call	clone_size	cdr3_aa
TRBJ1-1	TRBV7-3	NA	CASSPGGQGVWRAFF
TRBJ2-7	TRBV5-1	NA	CASSSGTGAYEQYF
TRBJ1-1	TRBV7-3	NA	CASSLTTGTEAFF
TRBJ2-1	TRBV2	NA	CASSSLAGGEPYNEQFF
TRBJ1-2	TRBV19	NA	CASSPRDRGVGYTF
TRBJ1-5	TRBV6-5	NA	CASSYGGVQPQHF
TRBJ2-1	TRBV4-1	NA	CASSQGSLAPFDEQFF
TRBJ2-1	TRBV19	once	CASSIDRGTSGSPYNEQFF
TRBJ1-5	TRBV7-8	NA	CASSLGSGKSQPQHF
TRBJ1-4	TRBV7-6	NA	CASSFGGADEKLFF
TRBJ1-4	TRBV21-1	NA	CASSKSEQGQINEKLFF
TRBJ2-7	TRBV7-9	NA	CASSLGLADYEQYF
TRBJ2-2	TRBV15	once	CATSRDWLAEPTGELFF
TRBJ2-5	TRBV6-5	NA	CASSYSPGQETQYF
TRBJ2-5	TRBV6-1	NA	CASSDPGTEETQYF
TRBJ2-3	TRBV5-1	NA	CASSFRLAGTDTQYF
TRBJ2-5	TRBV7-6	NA	CASSSRVQETQYF
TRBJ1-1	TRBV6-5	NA	CATTWGAEAFF
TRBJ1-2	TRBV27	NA	CASSRQGAGYGYTF
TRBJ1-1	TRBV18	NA	CASSPRSENTEAFF
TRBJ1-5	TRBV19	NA	CASSTFPGQRYSNQPQHF
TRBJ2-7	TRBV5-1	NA	CASSAGPEQYF
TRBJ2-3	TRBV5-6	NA	CASSLGQRSDTQYF
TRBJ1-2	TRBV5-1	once	CASSGQGANYGYTF
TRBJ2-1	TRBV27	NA	CASSPKFPGQGYNEQFF
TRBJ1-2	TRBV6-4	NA	CASRQTGAYGYTF
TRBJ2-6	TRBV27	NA	CASSRGIDSGANVLTF
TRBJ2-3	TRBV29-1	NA	CSVVAGGQADTQYF
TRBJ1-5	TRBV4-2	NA	CASSLEWAGNQPQHF
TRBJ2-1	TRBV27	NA	CASSQPTGVSYNEQFF
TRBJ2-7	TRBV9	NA	CASSHRTGDNYEQYF
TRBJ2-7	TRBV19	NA	CATRTGVGYEQYF
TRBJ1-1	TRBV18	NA	CASSRDSTEAFF
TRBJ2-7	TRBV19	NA	CASSPLSAGLPYEQYF